The 2 T cell receptor beta chains given below trace back to one sample, sequenced in a study of tumor-infiltrating lymphocytes in primary liver carcinoma. Each 20-30 mg portion of unsorted bulk tissue served as the source for co-extraction of RNA and DNA. Total RNA amounting to roughly 0.5 ug was the source from which TCR beta cDNA was made with a constant-region primer. TCR beta libraries came from three nested multiplex PCR rounds using slightly modified ARM-PCR. Amplification in the first two PCR rounds was performed using TRBV1-TRBV30 forward primers and a C-beta reverse primer for approximately 10 cycles each. TCRdb recomputed calls from the multiplex PCR reads with MiXCR, one row per CDR3 protein. This table has fewer than 200,000 distinct CDR3 sequences, 85% appearing once. The sample consisted of tumor tissue from primary liver carcinoma. These receptors came from a man aged 35-49 years with primary liver carcinoma and hepatitis B virus infection.

The V and J genes are TRBV6-2 or TRBV6-3 and TRBJ2-2; tentatively, D is TRBD2 (5 bases). Trimming stripped 6 bases from V and 9 bases from J, with 14 bases between. Germline CDR1 and CDR2: MNHEY and SVGEGT. This CDR3 contains 13 residues. CDR3 nucleotide sequence: TGTGCCAGCAGCTTTAGCGAATCCTGGGAGCTGTTTTTT. It yields the protein CASSFSESWELFF.

This clonotype has only one observation. The CDR3 does not end in the conserved phenylalanine or tryptophan, so this is likely a read error. This sequence joins TRBV24-1 and TRBJ2-5; maybe TRBD2 (6 bases). The CDR3 runs 15 residues. Per germline, CDR1 KGHDR and CDR2 SFDVKD. The CDR3 DNA reads as TGTGCCATCAGTGATTTCGGGACTGGAAAAGAGACCCAGTACCTC. Protein sequence: CAISDFGTGKETQYL.